Listed below are T cell receptor beta chains from one sample, sequenced in a study of regulatory T cells in long-lasting Graves disease. TCRdb independently ran MiXCR on the multiplex PCR reads; one entry per CDR3 protein. The table lists 380,000 or so distinct CDR3 sequences, around 15% of them singletons. This sample was shared with a second study, whose subject was T cells in Graves' hyperthyroidism and ophthalmopathy.

This specimen consisted of peripheral blood mononuclear cells (PBMCs), obtained at new diagnosis, from a patient treated with antithyroid drugs. The receptors here all came from a woman younger than 30 with Graves disease. The CDR3 runs from the conserved cysteine through the conserved F or W. The order of the fields is CDR3 protein, CDR3 DNA, J gene, D gene, V gene, clone size, CDR3 length. A D gene is named only where the DNA matches it firmly. Expanded clones are given a class, and other clones once, few, many or no size at all.

CDR3aa: CASSYGGATVSVGYTF
CDR3nt: TGTGCCAGCAGTTACGGGGGCGCCACAGTATCGGTCGGCTACACCTTC
j_gene: TRBJ1-2
d_gene: .
v_gene: TRBV6-5
abundance: many
len: 16

CDR3aa: CASSYRQGEETQYF
CDR3nt: TGTGCCAGCAGCTACAGACAGGGTGAAGAGACCCAGTACTTC
j_gene: TRBJ2-5
d_gene: TRBD1
v_gene: TRBV13
abundance: many
len: 14

CDR3aa: CASSKSLAGGETQYF
CDR3nt: TGTGCCAGCTCGAAGTCGCTAGCGGGCGGGGAGACCCAGTACTTC
j_gene: TRBJ2-5
d_gene: TRBD2
v_gene: TRBV25-1
abundance: many
len: 15

CDR3aa: CASSVLGNRGEQYF
CDR3nt: TGTGCCAGCAGTGTCTTAGGGAATCGTGGGGAGCAGTACTTC
j_gene: TRBJ2-7
d_gene: .
v_gene: TRBV6-1
abundance: many
len: 14

CDR3aa: CSARWYNEQFF
CDR3nt: TGCAGTGCCCGCTGGTACAATGAGCAGTTCTTC
j_gene: TRBJ2-1
d_gene: .
v_gene: TRBV20-1
abundance: many
len: 11

CDR3aa: CASSQGPHQPQHF
CDR3nt: TGTGCCAGCAGCCAAGGGCCCCATCAGCCCCAGCATTTT
j_gene: TRBJ1-5
d_gene: .
v_gene: TRBV3-1
abundance: many
len: 13

CDR3aa: CATSDPPGHFNEQFF
CDR3nt: TGTGCCACCAGTGATCCCCCGGGACACTTCAATGAGCAGTTCTTC
j_gene: TRBJ2-1
d_gene: .
v_gene: TRBV24-1
abundance: many
len: 15

CDR3aa: CASRRQGARDYGYTF
CDR3nt: TGTGCCAGCAGACGACAGGGGGCGCGGGACTATGGCTACACCTTC
j_gene: TRBJ1-2
d_gene: TRBD1
v_gene: TRBV27
abundance: many
len: 15

CDR3aa: CASTQGPGNTIYF
CDR3nt: TGTGCCAGCACTCAGGGACCTGGAAACACCATATATTTT
j_gene: TRBJ1-3
d_gene: .
v_gene: TRBV6-1
abundance: .
len: 13

CDR3aa: CASSLESGMGGYTF
CDR3nt: TGCGCCAGCAGCTTGGAATCGGGAATGGGAGGCTACACCTTC
j_gene: TRBJ1-2
d_gene: .
v_gene: TRBV5-1
abundance: many
len: 14

CDR3aa: CASSPDVGPWGTQYF
CDR3nt: TGTGCCAGCAGCCCAGATGTGGGGCCTTGGGGGACCCAGTACTTC
j_gene: TRBJ2-5
d_gene: .
v_gene: TRBV7-3
abundance: many
len: 15

CDR3aa: CSVIQLGQGLPDTQYF
CDR3nt: TGCAGCGTTATCCAATTGGGGCAGGGCCTCCCAGATACGCAGTATTTT
j_gene: TRBJ2-3
d_gene: .
v_gene: TRBV29-1
abundance: .
len: 16

CDR3aa: CASSKTSGRAYEQYF
CDR3nt: TGTGCCAGCAGCAAGACTAGCGGGAGGGCCTACGAGCAGTACTTC
j_gene: TRBJ2-7
d_gene: TRBD2
v_gene: TRBV6-1
abundance: many
len: 15

CDR3aa: CASSLPRGTGELFF
CDR3nt: TGTGCCAGCAGTTTACCCCGAGGGACCGGGGAGCTGTTTTTT
j_gene: TRBJ2-2
d_gene: .
v_gene: TRBV28
abundance: few
len: 14

CDR3aa: CASSPNHRAPYEQYF
CDR3nt: TGTGCCAGCAGTCCGAATCACAGGGCCCCTTACGAGCAGTACTTC
j_gene: TRBJ2-7
d_gene: .
v_gene: TRBV6-1
abundance: many
len: 15

CDR3aa: CASSGEAGGLTDTQYF
CDR3nt: TGCGCCAGCAGCGGGGAAGCGGGCGGCCTCACAGATACGCAGTATTTT
j_gene: TRBJ2-3
d_gene: .
v_gene: TRBV5-1
abundance: many
len: 16

CDR3aa: CSVTSYNEQFF
CDR3nt: TGCAGCGTTACATCGTACAATGAGCAGTTCTTC
j_gene: TRBJ2-1
d_gene: .
v_gene: TRBV29-1
abundance: .
len: 11

CDR3aa: CASTLSAPTSTDTQYF
CDR3nt: TGTGCCAGCACCCTGTCGGCTCCTACTAGCACAGATACGCAGTATTTT
j_gene: TRBJ2-3
d_gene: .
v_gene: TRBV28
abundance: many
len: 16

CDR3aa: CASSLFIGAREVKTEAFF
CDR3nt: TGTGCCAGCAGCTTATTCATCGGGGCTAGGGAGGTTAAGACTGAAGCTTTCTTT
j_gene: TRBJ1-1
d_gene: .
v_gene: TRBV13
abundance: .
len: 18

CDR3aa: CASSQGATGSTGELFF
CDR3nt: TGTGCCAGCAGCCAGGGGGCGACAGGGTCCACCGGGGAGCTGTTTTTT
j_gene: TRBJ2-2
d_gene: TRBD1
v_gene: TRBV27
abundance: few
len: 16

CDR3aa: CASTSLRDVGGYTF
CDR3nt: TGTGCCAGCACCTCCCTCAGGGATGTGGGCGGCTACACCTTC
j_gene: TRBJ1-2
d_gene: .
v_gene: TRBV7-9
abundance: many
len: 14

CDR3aa: CASSWPSYNEQFF
CDR3nt: TGTGCCAGTAGTTGGCCCTCCTACAATGAGCAGTTCTTC
j_gene: TRBJ2-1
d_gene: .
v_gene: TRBV19
abundance: .
len: 13

CDR3aa: CASSPGTGGLGYTF
CDR3nt: TGTGCCAGCTCACCTGGGACAGGGGGCCTCGGCTACACCTTC
j_gene: TRBJ1-2
d_gene: TRBD1
v_gene: TRBV18
abundance: .
len: 14

CDR3aa: CASSYNGQRQPQHF
CDR3nt: TGTGCCAGCAGTTACAATGGTCAGAGGCAGCCCCAGCATTTT
j_gene: TRBJ1-5
d_gene: .
v_gene: TRBV6-2/TRBV6-3
abundance: few
len: 14

CDR3aa: CSVEDYIRRNEQFF
CDR3nt: TGCAGCGTTGAAGATTATATCAGGCGCAATGAGCAGTTCTTC
j_gene: TRBJ2-1
d_gene: .
v_gene: TRBV29-1
abundance: .
len: 14

CDR3aa: CASSPVKGGNQPQHF
CDR3nt: TGTGCCAGTAGTCCCGTCAAGGGGGGCAATCAGCCCCAGCATTTT
j_gene: TRBJ1-5
d_gene: .
v_gene: TRBV19
abundance: few
len: 15

CDR3aa: CAWSVDRTGGYSNQPQHF
CDR3nt: TGTGCCTGGAGTGTCGATAGGACGGGCGGTTATAGCAATCAGCCCCAGCATTTT
j_gene: TRBJ1-5
d_gene: .
v_gene: TRBV30
abundance: many
len: 18

CDR3aa: CSATISGGLNEQFF
CDR3nt: TGCAGTGCTACGATCAGCGGGGGGTTGAATGAGCAGTTCTTC
j_gene: TRBJ2-1
d_gene: TRBD2
v_gene: TRBV20-1
abundance: .
len: 14

CDR3aa: CASSPNRHEKLFF
CDR3nt: TGTGCCAGCAGCCCAAACCGCCATGAAAAACTGTTTTTT
j_gene: TRBJ1-4
d_gene: .
v_gene: TRBV7-9
abundance: few
len: 13

CDR3aa: CSANLAPGLAGVETQYF
CDR3nt: TGCAGTGCTAACTTGGCCCCGGGACTAGCGGGAGTAGAGACCCAGTACTTC
j_gene: TRBJ2-5
d_gene: TRBD2
v_gene: TRBV20-1
abundance: many
len: 17

CDR3aa: CASSLGLAGSEQYF
CDR3nt: TGTGCCAGCAGCTTGGGGCTAGCGGGAAGCGAGCAGTACTTC
j_gene: TRBJ2-7
d_gene: TRBD2
v_gene: TRBV5-6
abundance: many
len: 14

CDR3aa: CASSWGGTLTDTQYF
CDR3nt: TGTGCCAGCAGTTGGGGGGGGACACTCACAGATACGCAGTATTTT
j_gene: TRBJ2-3
d_gene: .
v_gene: TRBV6-2/TRBV6-3
abundance: .
len: 15

CDR3aa: CAVRYRGGTGELFF
CDR3nt: TGTGCCGTAAGGTACAGGGGAGGCACCGGGGAGCTGTTTTTT
j_gene: TRBJ2-2
d_gene: .
v_gene: TRBV19
abundance: .
len: 14

CDR3aa: CATSRDLLRTNEKLFF
CDR3nt: TGTGCCACCAGCCGAGACCTTTTGAGGACTAATGAAAAACTGTTTTTT
j_gene: TRBJ1-4
d_gene: .
v_gene: TRBV15
abundance: .
len: 16

CDR3aa: CASSPTTGGVYGYTF
CDR3nt: TGTGCCAGCAGCCCTACGACAGGGGGTGTTTATGGCTACACCTTC
j_gene: TRBJ1-2
d_gene: TRBD1
v_gene: TRBV11-1
abundance: many
len: 15

CDR3aa: CSAGPGPDTQYF
CDR3nt: TGCAGTGCAGGCCCCGGGCCAGATACGCAGTATTTT
j_gene: TRBJ2-3
d_gene: .
v_gene: TRBV20-1
abundance: many
len: 12

CDR3aa: CASSLEYGQETQYF
CDR3nt: TGCGCCAGCAGCTTGGAGTATGGACAAGAGACCCAGTACTTC
j_gene: TRBJ2-5
d_gene: .
v_gene: TRBV5-1
abundance: .
len: 14

CDR3aa: CSARDYRESYEQYF
CDR3nt: TGCAGTGCTAGAGATTACAGGGAGTCCTACGAGCAGTACTTC
j_gene: TRBJ2-7
d_gene: .
v_gene: TRBV20-1
abundance: many
len: 14

CDR3aa: CASGLVGRGSGNTIYF
CDR3nt: TGTGCTAGTGGTTTGGTGGGCCGCGGCTCTGGAAACACCATATATTTT
j_gene: TRBJ1-3
d_gene: .
v_gene: TRBV12-5
abundance: many
len: 16

CDR3aa: CASSLWGQTLQETQYF
CDR3nt: TGTGCCAGCAGCTTATGGGGACAGACTCTCCAAGAGACCCAGTACTTC
j_gene: TRBJ2-5
d_gene: TRBD1
v_gene: TRBV5-4
abundance: few
len: 16

CDR3aa: CATSRPPNTQYF
CDR3nt: TGTGCCACCAGCAGACCTCCGAATACGCAGTATTTT
j_gene: TRBJ2-3
d_gene: .
v_gene: TRBV15
abundance: few
len: 12

CDR3aa: CASTRTSGSYEQYF
CDR3nt: TGTGCCAGCACCCGGACTAGCGGTTCCTACGAGCAGTACTTC
j_gene: TRBJ2-7
d_gene: TRBD2
v_gene: TRBV11-2
abundance: many
len: 14

CDR3aa: CASSYGTSGDEQFF
CDR3nt: TGTGCCAGCAGTTACGGGACTAGCGGGGATGAGCAGTTCTTC
j_gene: TRBJ2-1
d_gene: TRBD2
v_gene: TRBV6-2/TRBV6-3
abundance: many
len: 14

CDR3aa: CASSLGRRDLTYNEQFF
CDR3nt: TGTGCCAGCAGCTTAGGGCGGAGGGATTTGACCTACAATGAGCAGTTCTTC
j_gene: TRBJ2-1
d_gene: .
v_gene: TRBV7-6
abundance: many
len: 17

CDR3aa: CASSDSTSNYGYTF
CDR3nt: TGTGCCAGCAGTGACAGCACATCTAACTATGGCTACACCTTC
j_gene: TRBJ1-2
d_gene: .
v_gene: TRBV6-1
abundance: many
len: 14

CDR3aa: CASSVKQGASGDTQYF
CDR3nt: TGTGCCAGCAGCGTAAAACAGGGGGCGTCGGGAGATACGCAGTATTTT
j_gene: TRBJ2-3
d_gene: TRBD1
v_gene: TRBV2
abundance: many
len: 16

CDR3aa: CASSYSAGASYEQYF
CDR3nt: TGTGCCAGCAGTTACTCGGCGGGGGCCTCCTACGAGCAGTACTTC
j_gene: TRBJ2-7
d_gene: .
v_gene: TRBV6-2/TRBV6-3
abundance: many
len: 15

CDR3aa: CASSTQGGASYNEQFF
CDR3nt: TGTGCCAGTTCCACGCAGGGGGGGGCCTCCTACAATGAGCAGTTCTTC
j_gene: TRBJ2-1
d_gene: .
v_gene: TRBV19
abundance: few
len: 16

CDR3aa: CASSGTGVLGGTQYF
CDR3nt: TGCGCCAGCAGTGGGACAGGGGTACTTGGGGGGACCCAGTACTTC
j_gene: TRBJ2-5
d_gene: TRBD1
v_gene: TRBV4-1
abundance: .
len: 15

CDR3aa: CASSEALSGRVGEQYF
CDR3nt: TGTGCCAGCAGTGAAGCGCTTAGCGGGAGGGTTGGAGAGCAGTACTTC
j_gene: TRBJ2-7
d_gene: TRBD2
v_gene: TRBV2
abundance: once
len: 16

CDR3aa: CASTPSGGGNNEQFF
CDR3nt: TGTGCCAGCACACCGTCGGGGGGGGGTAACAATGAGCAGTTCTTC
j_gene: TRBJ2-1
d_gene: TRBD2
v_gene: TRBV28
abundance: many
len: 15

CDR3aa: CASSIRQVNQPQHF
CDR3nt: TGTGCCAGCAGCATAAGACAGGTCAATCAGCCCCAGCATTTT
j_gene: TRBJ1-5
d_gene: .
v_gene: TRBV7-8
abundance: .
len: 14

CDR3aa: CASSGARTGGVLQPQHF
CDR3nt: TGTGCCAGCAGTGGGGCCAGGACAGGGGGTGTTCTTCAGCCCCAGCATTTT
j_gene: TRBJ1-5
d_gene: TRBD1
v_gene: TRBV2
abundance: many
len: 17

CDR3aa: CASSQAPTEAFF
CDR3nt: TGTGCCAGCAGCCAAGCCCCCACTGAAGCTTTCTTT
j_gene: TRBJ1-1
d_gene: .
v_gene: TRBV3-1
abundance: many
len: 12